The 15 T cell receptor beta chains below come from one sample, sequenced in a study of blood T cell repertoires in COVID-19. Sequencing was performed with immunoSEQ multiplex PCR; in TCRdb, only in-frame clones are kept and a portion is missing. This table has approximately 65,000 clones, approximately 78% appearing once. The sample consisted of PBMCs or T cells enriched from blood (not recorded which). The receptors shown here come from a woman aged 35 to 49 with acute COVID-19.

The chain carries TRBV3-1 (or the pseudogene TRBV3-2) and TRBJ2-2, with 7 bases identical to TRBD2. The V gene end was trimmed by 1 base and the J gene end by 6 bases; junction bases not matched to a gene: 5. There are 15 residues in the CDR3. Germline-derived CDR1 and CDR2 are LGHDT and YNNKEL (reference sequence). CDR3 amino acids: CASSQVAGASGELFF. The CDR3 coding sequence is TGTGCCAGCAGCCAAGTGGCGGGAGCATCCGGGGAGCTGTTTTTT.

The chain has TRBV10-3 and TRBJ1-5; 9 bases line up with TRBD1. The V gene end was trimmed by 4 bases and the J gene end by 1 base; junction bases not matched to a gene: 2. The CDR3 runs to 15 residues. CDR1 and CDR2 from the germline V gene are ENHRY and SYGVKD. CDR3 loop: CAISGDRVSNQPQHF. CDR3 sequence (DNA): TGTGCCATCAGTGGGGACAGGGTAAGCAATCAGCCCCAGCATTTT.

This clone appeared a few times. The chain uses TRBV6-5 and TRBJ2-1, with 8 bases identical to TRBD2. This CDR3 is built from 15 residues. In germline, CDR1 is MNHEY, CDR2 SVGAGI. The trim removed 0 bases at V and 7 bases at J, leaving 5 bases unmatched. The CDR3 DNA sequence: TGTGCCAGCAGTTACTCGCGCGGGGGGTCGAATGAGCAGTTCTTC. Translation: CASSYSRGGSNEQFF.

This clone was observed a single time. The rearrangement links TRBV11-2 to TRBJ2-5; 9 bases fit TRBD1. The CDR3 totals 15 residues. With 1 base clipped from V and 11 bases from J, the junction kept 11 bases outside the gene matches. The germline CDR1 and CDR2 sequences are SGHAT and FQNNGV. For the CDR3, the DNA is TGTGCCAGCAGCTTAGTCCCGGGACAGGGAGGTTATCAGTACTTC. This sequence encodes CASSLVPGQGGYQYF. Supplemented by reference TRBV11-2 and TRBJ2-5, the full variable domain reads EAGVAQSPRYKIIEKRQSVAFWCNPISGHATLYWYQQILGQGPKLLIQFQNNGVVDDSQLPKDRFSAERLKGVDSTLKIQPAKLEDSAVYLCASSLVPGQGGYQYFGPGTRLLVL.

This chain links TRBV10-3 with TRBJ2-6, with D possibly matching TRBD2 (5 bases). CDR3 length: 15 amino acids. The V gene's germline CDR1 is ENHRY and CDR2 SYGVKD. V was trimmed by 3 bases and J by 2 bases, leaving 8 bases between them. This chain's CDR3 is CAISESGTGANVLTF. Written as DNA, the CDR3 is TGTGCCATCAGTGAATCCGGGACTGGGGCCAACGTCCTGACTTTC.

CDR3 sequence reads: CASSQGLRWGTGAEAFF. The CDR3 nucleotides are TGCGCCAGCAGCCAAGGTTTGAGGTGGGGGACAGGGGCTGAAGCTTTCTTT. The chain employs TRBV4-1 and TRBJ1-1; 10 bases map to TRBD1. The CDR3 loop spans 17 amino acids. Germline CDR1 MGHRA, CDR2 YSYEKL. With 1 base clipped from V and 6 bases from J, the junction kept 11 bases outside the gene matches.

The chain recombines TRBV7-4 with TRBJ1-1, with 7 bases identical to TRBD1. V trimming: 4 bases; J trimming: 7 bases; junction bases outside the gene matches: 9. Germline CDR1 and CDR2: SGHVT and SQSDAQ. The CDR3 contains 14 residues. In DNA, the CDR3 is TGTGCCAGCAGCTGTGACAGGGCCTTCATTGAAGCTTTCTTT. This sequence encodes CASSCDRAFIEAFF.

CDR3 DNA: TGTGCCAGCAGCCCACGGGAGGGCCAGCTTAATTCACCCCTCCACTTT. Translated, it gives CASSPREGQLNSPLHF. This chain connects TRBV2 to TRBJ1-6; D is unresolved. Trimming stripped 6 bases from V and 6 bases from J, with 18 bases between. The CDR3 is 16 amino acids. CDR1 and CDR2 from the germline V gene are SNHLY and FYNNEI.

The CDR3 protein is CASSLDRRGYTF. CDR3 coding DNA: TGTGCCAGCAGCTTAGATCGGCGGGGCTACACCTTC. V gene TRBV11-2 combines with J gene TRBJ1-2; no firm D call. Germline-derived CDR1 and CDR2 are SGHAT and FQNNGV. V was clipped by 0 bases and J by 8 bases, with 7 bases between them. This CDR3 comprises 12 residues.

This chain connects TRBV2 to TRBJ2-1; perhaps TRBD2 as D (5 bases). Trimming shortened V by 7 bases and J by 0 bases, and 13 bases separated the two germline ends. The germline V gene encodes CDR1 SNHLY and CDR2 FYNNEI. The CDR3 loop spans 15 amino acids. The CDR3 sequence: CASIGGSGSYNEQFF. CDR3 sequence (DNA): TGTGCCAGCATCGGAGGAAGCGGCTCCTACAATGAGCAGTTCTTC.

As DNA, the CDR3 is TGCGCCAGCAGCTCTCAGACAGGGGGCTATGGGTACAATGAGCAGTTCTTC. Translation: CASSSQTGGYGYNEQFF. This chain links TRBV5-1 with TRBJ2-1, with 10 bases matching TRBD1. Germline trimming cut 3 bases from V and 4 bases from J; bases unmatched to any gene: 10. Germline V gene data show CDR1 as SGHRS and CDR2 as YFSETQ. This CDR3 is built from 17 residues.

The rearrangement uses TRBV10-1 and TRBJ2-1; 8 nucleotides agree with TRBD2. Germline CDR1 is WNHNN and CDR2 is SYGVQD (reference sequence). The CDR3 has 15 residues. V gave up 6 bases and J gave up 11 bases; unmatched junction bases: 15. The chain's CDR3 is CASRTGSGSWAKQFF. The CDR3 DNA follows: TGCGCCAGCAGGACTGGGAGCGGGAGTTGGGCTAAGCAGTTCTTC.

The chain recombines TRBV6-4 with TRBJ2-3; possible D gene TRBD2, 5 bases. From germline, CDR1 is MRHNA and CDR2 SNTAGT. V gave up 3 bases and J gave up 4 bases, with 14 bases separating them. There are 15 residues in the CDR3. DNA of the CDR3: TGTGCCAGCAGTGATCACGCGGAGGTAGCAGATACGCAGTATTTT. It translates to CASSDHAEVADTQYF.

This clone has just one count. The rearrangement links TRBV6-6 to TRBJ1-3, with TRBD1 identical over 8 bases. CDR3 length: 16 amino acids. Germline V gene data show CDR1 as MNHNY and CDR2 as SVGAGI (reference sequence). V lost 2 bases to trimming and J lost 6 bases; unmatched junction nucleotides: 9. CDR3 in amino acids: CASSYTTGDPSNTIYF. DNA for the CDR3: TGTGCCAGCAGTTACACGACAGGGGACCCCTCAAACACCATATATTTT.

The genes are TRBV28 and TRBJ1-2; 7 positions agree with TRBD1. The CDR3 is 14 amino acids. V dropped 2 bases and J dropped 3; count of bases not matched to a gene: 3. Per germline, CDR1 MDHEN and CDR2 SYDVKM. In DNA, the CDR3 is TGTGCCAGCAGTTTAGCGGACAGGTACTATGGCTACACCTTC. It translates to CASSLADRYYGYTF.